This T cell receptor beta chain was captured by sequencing in a study of blood T cells in healthy people across ages. Regarding the study as a whole: Since the PBMCs were unsorted, naive and antigen-experienced cells could not be conclusively compared.

A sample-barcoded 5' primer and a J-beta primer mix were used in a second PCR of roughly 7 to 11 cycles. TCRdb processed the 5' RACE reads anew with MiXCR; each CDR3 protein has one entry. In the table there are approximately 730,000 distinct CDR3 sequences, approximately 53% of which are singletons. Germline V gives CDR1 SEHNR, CDR2 FQNEAQ (reference sequence). V gave up 5 bases and J gave up 5 bases, with 10 bases separating them. This CDR3 is built from 13 residues. Details on this clonotype: The antigen is not known.

This TCR was sampled from a man older than 75 in good health. The rearrangement links TRBV7-9 to TRBJ1-5, with D unclear. Material for sequencing was blood. CDR3 bases: TGTGCCAGCAGCGTCCGACGGGATCAGCCCCAGCATTTT. It codes for CASSVRRDQPQHF.